The rows below give T cell receptor beta chains drawn from one sample of a study of shared clonotypes between healthy human individuals. Here immunoSEQ multiplex PCR was the method, and the copy in TCRdb shows in-frame clones only, minus some. The repertoire holds some 1 million clones, with more than 65% as singletons. Material: memory CD4+ T cells sorted from blood. The receptors here all came from a man aged 18 to 35 in good health. Both conserved end residues are part of each CDR3. The order of the fields is J gene, V gene, D gene, clone size, CDR3 DNA, CDR3 protein. A D gene is named only where the DNA matches it firmly. Some rows have no size entry. The others give once, few or many, or a class for an expanded clone.

>TRBJ1-6|TRBV10-2|TRBD1|NA
TGCGCCAGCAGCCAACTACAGGGGGGTAATTCACCCCTCCACTTT
CASSQLQGGNSPLHF
>TRBJ1-1|TRBV5-6|NA|NA
TGTGCCAGCAGCTTCTCCCGGTCTGGAGAAGCTTTCTTT
CASSFSRSGEAFF
>TRBJ2-7|TRBV11-1|NA|NA
TGTGCCAGCAGCCCGGGACTCGCTATCTCCTACGAGCAGTACTTC
CASSPGLAISYEQYF
>TRBJ2-2|TRBV10-3|TRBD2|few
TGTGCCATCAGCTCGGGACTAGCGAACACCGGGGAGCTGTTTTTT
CAISSGLANTGELFF
>TRBJ2-3|TRBV5-3|NA|NA
TGTGCCAGAAGTTTCTCAGGGGTTACGCAGTATTTT
CARSFSGVTQYF
>TRBJ1-2|TRBV5-1|TRBD1|NA
TGCGCCAGCAGTCAGGGGGTCTACTATGGCTACACCTTC
CASSQGVYYGYTF
>TRBJ2-5|TRBV7-2|TRBD2|NA
TGTGCCAGCAGCCCTAGCGGGAGGGCCCACGGGACCCAGTACTTC
CASSPSGRAHGTQYF
>TRBJ1-6|TRBV6-5|TRBD1|NA
TGTGCCAGCCGAGCTACAGGGGATAATTCACCCCTCCACTTT
CASRATGDNSPLHF
>TRBJ1-1|TRBV16|NA|once
TGTGCCAGCAGCCAATATGGGAGTCTGAACACTGAAGCTTTCTTT
CASSQYGSLNTEAFF
>TRBJ1-2|TRBV4-3|NA|NA
TGCGCCAGCAGCCAAGAGCCGACCCCAAACTATGGCTACACCTTC
CASSQEPTPNYGYTF
>TRBJ2-7|TRBV27|NA|NA
TGTGCCAGCATGAGGGCCTACGAGCAGTACTTC
CASMRAYEQYF
>TRBJ1-2|TRBV6-5|NA|NA
TGTGCCAGCAGTTACTCATCTGTAACATATGGCTACACCTTC
CASSYSSVTYGYTF